This TCR beta chain was observed in a study of T cells after somatic rescue of genetic block (TCRdb year 2020). Regarding the study in general: What the study looked at was long-term robustness, specifically in a T-cell system that came about through somatic rescue of a genetic block in T-cell development.

The method was the immunoSEQ multiplex PCR assay. TCRdb took over this immuneACCESS table, retaining in-frame rearrangements with V and J assigned. Such tables are incomplete; in checked studies, under half of the missing clones stem from an unresolved V gene, and the remainder is unexplained. This sample lists over 9,500 clones; less than 85% were detected once. The ten largest clones add up to under 25% of the sample. The CDR3 spans 15 residues, from the cysteine through the phenylalanine. Only the CDR3 part of the read is kept: 45 bases, read in frame from the first base. Trimming removed 4 bases from V and 2 bases from J, leaving 15 bases between the germline ends. CDR1 and CDR2 (SGHTS, YDEGEE) derive from the germline V gene. On this clone itself: The antigen it binds to is not known. No much larger clone exists at a distance of one base, and base qualities are not known.

Sequenced sample: peripheral blood mononuclear cells (PBMCs). The TCR originated in a boy aged 10-17 years. The rearranged chain carries TRBV5-8 and TRBJ1-2, with the D gene call left open. The sequenced DNA is TGTGCCAGCAGCCACAGCTCCCTCAGGAACTATGGCTACACCTTC. It specifies CASSHSSLRNYGYTF. The CDR3 plus the reference TRBV5-8 and TRBJ1-2 genes for the other parts give the full variable domain: EAGVTQSPTHLIKTRGQQATLRCSPISGHTSVYWYQQALGLGLQFLLWYDEGEERNRGNFPPRFSGRQFPNYSSELNVNALELEDSALYLCASSHSSLRNYGYTFGSGTRLTVV.